The rows below give T cell receptor beta chains drawn from one sample of a study of blood T cells in healthy people across ages. TCRdb analysed the 5' RACE reads with MiXCR anew, one entry per CDR3 protein. The sample includes under 2,000,000 distinct CDR3 sequences, roughly 50% of them seen just once. Sample: blood. Source of these receptors: a woman in her forties in good health. CDR3s include the opening cysteine and the closing phenylalanine or tryptophan. Fields, in order: clone size, J gene, V gene, CDR3 protein. Rows give clone size only sometimes, using once, few, many, or a class for an expanded clone.

. TRBJ1-2 TRBV27 CASGTPYRVAANYGYTF
. TRBJ2-3 TRBV7-2 CASSPVGTWADTQYF
few TRBJ2-5 TRBV20-1 CSARPPSGDLETQYF
many TRBJ1-2 TRBV5-5 CASSLAPTGPSSIYDYGYTF
. TRBJ1-1 TRBV3-1 CASSQERAGKNTEAFF
. TRBJ2-5 TRBV5-1 CASSFRQGEETQYF
few TRBJ1-2 TRBV12-3/TRBV12-4 CASSLIRSYGYTF
. TRBJ2-5 TRBV4-1 CASSQESVGETQYF
. TRBJ2-5 TRBV5-1 CASSPLGEAALGTQYF
few TRBJ2-5 TRBV7-9 CASSYGTSGLETQYF
. TRBJ2-2 TRBV20-1 CSAPDRSNTGELFF
few TRBJ2-3 TRBV7-9 CARGDPEGATDTQYF
. TRBJ2-7 TRBV4-1 CASSLPDRTGGTYEQYF